The 20 T cell receptor beta chains below come from one sample, sequenced in a study of blood T cell repertoires in COVID-19. Sequencing used immunoSEQ multiplex PCR; TCRdb keeps in-frame clones, though not all of them. Among 250,000 or so clones listed, 90% were seen once. Sequenced input: peripheral blood. These receptors were taken from a woman aged 55-70 years with COVID-19, enrolled during active disease.

V is TRBV27 and J is TRBJ1-2; D uncertain. The length of the CDR3 is 13 residues. Germline CDR1 is MNHEY and CDR2 is SMNVEV (reference sequence). The germline V and J ends were trimmed by 1 base and 8 bases, with 11 bases remaining between them. The chain's CDR3 is CASSLFAGVGYTF. The CDR3 bases are TGTGCCAGCAGTTTATTCGCAGGTGTAGGCTACACCTTC.

V and J are TRBV6-2 or TRBV6-3 and TRBJ2-7; D is undetermined. CDR1 and CDR2 from the germline V gene are MNHEY and SVGEGT. V gave up 5 bases and J gave up 6 bases, with 11 bases separating them. The CDR3 covers 12 residues. This CDR3 reads CASSPSWLEQYF. CDR3 coding DNA: TGTGCCAGCAGTCCCTCCTGGCTCGAGCAGTACTTC.

The chain uses TRBV7-2 and TRBJ1-5; 7 bases are a match to TRBD1. CDR1 and CDR2 (germline): SGHTA, FQGNSA. J lost 7 bases, V lost 5 bases, and 5 bases had no gene match. The CDR3 sequence is 13 residues long. The CDR3 nucleotides read TGTGCCAGCAGCCCCCAGGGGGTACAGCCCCAGCATTTT. Its translation: CASSPQGVQPQHF.

The genes are TRBV5-1 and TRBJ1-1; 8 bases match TRBD1. CDR1 and CDR2 (germline): SGHRS, YFSETQ. The trim removed 4 bases at V and 4 bases at J, leaving 3 bases unmatched. The CDR3 runs to 13 residues. In nucleotides, the CDR3 is TGCGCCAGCAGCAAAGGACAGGGCACTGAAGCTTTCTTT. It encodes CASSKGQGTEAFF.

The J gene is TRBJ1-6, the V gene TRBV30; 9 nucleotides align to TRBD1. Germline values: CDR1 GTSNPN, CDR2 SVGIG (reference sequence). Trimming cost V 5 bases and J 0 bases; bases outside gene matches: 5. The CDR3 runs to 16 residues. The CDR3 bases are TGTGCCTGGGCCGGGACAGGGAGCTCCTATAATTCACCCCTCCACTTT. This sequence encodes CAWAGTGSSYNSPLHF.

This clone showed up just once. The chain recombines TRBV5-6 with TRBJ1-2; 9 bases are a match to TRBD1. Trimming cost V 0 bases and J 12 bases; bases outside gene matches: 0. CDR3 length: 11 amino acids. The germline V gene encodes CDR1 SGHDT and CDR2 YYEEEE. The CDR3 here is CASSLDRGHTF. CDR3 DNA: TGTGCCAGCAGCTTGGACAGGGGGCACACCTTC.

The chain carries TRBV4-3 and TRBJ1-6; D is unresolved. From germline, CDR1 is LGHNA and CDR2 YSLEER. This CDR3 region has 17 residues. With 0 bases removed from V and 7 bases from J, the gap between germline ends came to 16 bases. CDR3 in amino acids: CASSQDPQSGTNSPLHF. The CDR3 nucleotides are TGCGCCAGCAGCCAAGATCCACAGAGCGGTACCAATTCACCCCTCCACTTT.

The chain uses TRBV11-2 and TRBJ2-3; 9 bases match TRBD2. The length of the CDR3 is 18 residues. V was clipped by 7 bases and J by 2 bases; unmatched bases: 16. CDR1 and CDR2 from the germline V gene are SGHAT and FQNNGV. The CDR3 sequence is CASTIRRSGGINTDTQYF. In DNA form, the CDR3 reads TGTGCCAGCACAATCCGACGAAGCGGGGGGATAAACACAGATACGCAGTATTTT.

The V gene is TRBV7-2, the J gene TRBJ2-7; the match to TRBD1 covers 8 bases. This CDR3 is 14 amino acids long. The germline gives CDR1 SGHTA, CDR2 FQGNSA. Unmatched junction bases numbered 7, after V lost 5 bases and J lost 4 bases. CDR3 coding DNA: TGTGCCAGCAGCCTCGACAGGGGCGGGTACGAGCAGTACTTC. It codes for CASSLDRGGYEQYF.

The chain combines TRBV6-5 with TRBJ1-1; TRBD1 agrees at 7 bases. This CDR3 has 13 residues. The germline V gene has CDR1 MNHEY and CDR2 SVGAGI. Germline trimming cut 9 bases from V and 2 bases from J; bases unmatched to any gene: 6. The CDR3 bases are TGTGCCAGTCAACCAGGGGGAAACACTGAAGCTTTCTTT. Protein product: CASQPGGNTEAFF.

The table lists this clone with a count of one. V usage is TRBV6-2 or TRBV6-3 and J usage is TRBJ2-7; perhaps TRBD2 as D (5 bases). The CDR3 sequence is 17 residues long. From germline, CDR1 is MNHEY and CDR2 SVGEGT. Trimming took off 2 bases at V and 2 bases at J, with 19 bases between the two ends. CDR3 bases: TGTGCCAGCAGTTACAGTGATGGAGGCCCTTCTGCCTACGAGCAGTACTTC. It encodes CASSYSDGGPSAYEQYF.

The V call is TRBV5-6, the J call TRBJ1-3; no clear D. V lost 1 base to trimming and J lost 0 bases, with 8 bases between them. There are 15 residues in the CDR3. CDR1 is SGHDT, CDR2 YYEEEE, per germline. The DNA for the CDR3 is TGTGCCAGCAGCTTGATCAGGAACTCTGGAAACACCATATATTTT. As protein: CASSLIRNSGNTIYF. Drawing the rest from reference TRBV5-6 and TRBJ1-3, the complete variable domain is DAGVTQSPTHLIKTRGQQVTLRCSPKSGHDTVSWYQQALGQGPQFIFQYYEEEERQRGNFPDRFSGHQFPNYSSELNVNALLLGDSALYLCASSLIRNSGNTIYFGEGSWLTVV.

This clone was counted only a few times. The gene calls are TRBV6-1 and TRBJ1-4, with a tentative D call TRBD1 (6 bases). V lost 3 bases and J 7 bases, leaving 15 bases between the germline ends. Germline loops: CDR1 MNHNS, CDR2 SASEGT. The CDR3 has 15 residues. The CDR3 sequence: CASSDQHRVVEKLFF. CDR3 DNA sequence: TGTGCCAGCAGTGATCAACACAGGGTTGTTGAAAAACTGTTTTTT.

V and J are TRBV6-2 or TRBV6-3 and TRBJ2-1; a possible D gene is TRBD2 (5 bases). The germline gives CDR1 MNHEY, CDR2 SVGEGT. This CDR3 comprises 16 residues. Trimming cost V 5 bases and J 7 bases, with 21 bases left between them. DNA for the CDR3: TGTGCCAGCAGTGACTGGACCGCATCAACGGGAAATGAGCAGTTCTTC. It is translated as CASSDWTASTGNEQFF.

The chain is built from TRBV5-1 and TRBJ2-5, with 10 nucleotides matching TRBD2. V shed 0 bases and J 4 bases; nucleotides not matched to a gene: 3. CDR1 and CDR2 (germline): SGHRS, YFSETQ. CDR3 size: 15 residues. CDR3 sequence: CASSLDSGGRETQYF. The CDR3 DNA reads TGCGCCAGCAGCTTGGATAGCGGGGGGAGAGAGACCCAGTACTTC.

As concerns this clone: A read error may account for a junction end that differs from germline. The rearrangement joins TRBV5-4 to TRBJ1-1; D might be TRBD1 (6 bases). Germline V gene sequence: CDR1 SGHNT, CDR2 YYREEE (reference sequence). The CDR3 has 12 amino acids. The CDR3 DNA reads as TGTGCCAGCAGATTGGGGGCAGGGAAAGCTTTCTTT. It codes for CASRLGAGKAFF.

The sample holds one count of this clone. Written as DNA, the CDR3 is TGCGCCAGCAGCCCGCGGGAAGTCGGGGCAGATACGCAGTATTTT. It specifies CASSPREVGADTQYF. The chain carries TRBV4-3 and TRBJ2-3, with a possible D match to TRBD2 (6 bases). The CDR3 is 15 amino acids. Trimming cost V 4 bases and J 4 bases, with 15 bases left between them. CDR1 and CDR2 from the germline V gene are LGHNA and YSLEER.

The chain is built from TRBV5-1 and TRBJ1-1; 9 bases fit TRBD1. This CDR3 comprises 16 residues. The V gene end was trimmed by 1 base and the J gene end by 5 bases; junction bases not matched to a gene: 9. Looked up from germline, CDR1 is SGHRS and CDR2 is YFSETQ. CDR3: CASSLSTGGAGTEAFF. Here the CDR3 DNA reads TGCGCCAGCAGCTTGTCGACAGGGGGAGCAGGGACTGAAGCTTTCTTT. Full variable domain (remainder filled in from reference TRBV5-1 and TRBJ1-1): KAGVTQTPRYLIKTRGQQVTLSCSPISGHRSVSWYQQTPGQGLQFLFEYFSETQRNKGNFPGRFSGRQFSNSRSEMNVSTLELGDSALYLCASSLSTGGAGTEAFFGQGTRLTVV.

V usage is TRBV5-5 and J usage is TRBJ2-7, with D possibly TRBD2 on 5 matching bases. V lost 4 bases, J lost 6 bases, and 14 bases lay in between. There are 13 residues in the CDR3. Germline V gene data show CDR1 as SGHKS and CDR2 as YYEKEE (reference sequence). The CDR3 DNA reads TGTGCCAGCAGCGGGTCTAGCCTCCGCGAGCAGTACTTC. Its protein product is CASSGSSLREQYF.

Only a few counts were recorded for this clone. This sample includes further DNA sequences coding for the same CDR3. The rearrangement links TRBV27 to TRBJ1-1; D might be TRBD1 (5 bases). The CDR3 sequence is 15 residues long. V was trimmed by 0 bases and J by 0 bases, leaving 8 bases between them. The V gene's germline CDR1 is MNHEY and CDR2 SMNVEV (reference sequence). The DNA of the CDR3 is TGTGCCAGCAGTTTATCGCAGGGCTTGAACACTGAAGCTTTCTTT. Translation gives CASSLSQGLNTEAFF.